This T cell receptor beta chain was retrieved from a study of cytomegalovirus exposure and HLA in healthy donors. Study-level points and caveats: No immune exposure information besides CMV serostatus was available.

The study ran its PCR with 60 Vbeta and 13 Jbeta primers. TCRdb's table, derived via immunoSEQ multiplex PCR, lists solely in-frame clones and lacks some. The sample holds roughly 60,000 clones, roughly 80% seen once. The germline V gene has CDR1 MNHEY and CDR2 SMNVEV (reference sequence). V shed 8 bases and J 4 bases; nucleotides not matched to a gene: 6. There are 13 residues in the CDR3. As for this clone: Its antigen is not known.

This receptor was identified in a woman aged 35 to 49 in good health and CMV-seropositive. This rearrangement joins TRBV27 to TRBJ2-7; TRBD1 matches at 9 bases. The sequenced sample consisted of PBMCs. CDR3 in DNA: TGTGCCAGCCACGGACAGGGGAGTTACGAGCAGTACTTC. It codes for CASHGQGSYEQYF.